A selection of T cell receptor beta chains follows, all from one sample in a study of regulatory T cells in long-lasting Graves disease. TCRdb re-called the multiplex PCR reads with MiXCR, one entry per CDR3 protein. The sample lists about 460,000 distinct CDR3 sequences; around a fifth were seen once. The starting material was peripheral blood mononuclear cells (PBMCs), obtained when the disease was refractory, from a patient treated with antithyroid drugs. Receptor source: a female donor with Graves disease. CDR3s include the opening cysteine and the closing phenylalanine or tryptophan. A D gene is named only where the DNA matches it firmly. A row's size may be missing; if present it is once, few, many or a size class.

J gene,V gene,D gene,clone size,CDR3 protein,CDR3 DNA
TRBJ1-5,TRBV28,NA,many,CASTLGGGRQPQHF,TGTGCCAGCACCCTGGGGGGGGGGCGTCAGCCCCAGCATTTT
TRBJ2-2,TRBV7-9,NA,NA,CASSFSGDTGELFF,TGTGCCAGCAGCTTCAGCGGTGACACCGGGGAGCTGTTTTTT
TRBJ2-7,TRBV7-2,NA,few,CASSLHARVESEQYF,TGTGCCAGCAGCTTACACGCCAGGGTAGAAAGCGAGCAGTACTTC
TRBJ1-1,TRBV7-3,NA,NA,CASSPGGWGLNTEAFF,TGTGCCAGCAGCCCCGGGGGGTGGGGATTGAACACTGAAGCTTTCTTT
TRBJ1-2,TRBV7-9,TRBD1,few,CASSPPGQGHGYTF,TGTGCCAGCAGCCCCCCGGGACAGGGGCACGGCTACACCTTC
TRBJ2-5,TRBV10-3,NA,many,CATSDRLQETQYF,TGTGCCACTTCAGACAGGCTGCAAGAGACCCAGTACTTC
TRBJ1-2,TRBV25-1,NA,many,CASTPGGSRGYTF,TGTGCCAGCACCCCTGGCGGATCTAGGGGCTACACCTTC
TRBJ2-7,TRBV29-1,NA,NA,CSVDHRGRRVYEQYF,TGCAGCGTTGATCATAGGGGAAGGAGAGTCTACGAGCAGTACTTC
TRBJ1-5,TRBV20-1,NA,NA,CSASRGDPAGQPQHF,TGCAGTGCTAGCAGGGGTGACCCGGCGGGACAGCCCCAGCATTTT
TRBJ2-7,TRBV7-6,NA,few,CASSVRREGVEQYF,TGTGCCAGCAGCGTCCGGCGGGAAGGGGTCGAGCAGTACTTC
TRBJ2-3,TRBV5-1,NA,few,CASSVTGRGTDTQYF,TGCGCCAGCAGCGTTACAGGGCGGGGCACAGATACGCAGTATTTT
TRBJ1-2,TRBV6-1,TRBD1,many,CASSHSGTVDYGYTF,TGTGCCAGCAGCCACTCCGGGACAGTGGACTATGGCTACACCTTC
TRBJ1-2,TRBV20-1,NA,many,CSARWEYNYGYTF,TGCAGTGCTAGATGGGAATATAACTATGGCTACACCTTC
TRBJ1-1,TRBV19,NA,few,CASNVGWPGEAFF,TGTGCCAGTAATGTGGGGTGGCCGGGTGAAGCTTTCTTT
TRBJ1-3,TRBV19,NA,NA,CASSPLLSSGNTIYF,TGTGCCAGTAGTCCGTTATTGAGCTCTGGAAACACCATATATTTT
TRBJ1-4,TRBV2,TRBD1,many,CASLRTGGEKLFF,TGTGCCAGCCTCAGGACAGGGGGAGAAAAACTGTTTTTT
TRBJ1-4,TRBV28,NA,many,CASLTPGGGEKLFF,TGTGCCAGCCTCACACCGGGAGGGGGTGAAAAACTGTTTTTT
TRBJ1-1,TRBV7-9,NA,many,CASSQQDLTEAFF,TGTGCCAGCAGCCAACAGGATCTCACTGAAGCTTTCTTT
TRBJ1-1,TRBV6-5,TRBD1,few,CASSYTGGDSTTAFF,TGTGCCAGCAGTTACACAGGGGGCGATTCCACGACGGCTTTCTTT
TRBJ2-5,TRBV20-1,NA,many,CSAKDRSVQETQYF,TGCAGTGCAAAAGATAGGTCGGTCCAAGAGACCCAGTACTTC
TRBJ1-2,TRBV19,NA,many,CASRDDGRNYGYTF,TGTGCCAGTAGAGATGACGGTAGGAACTATGGCTACACCTTC
TRBJ2-6,TRBV28,NA,many,CASRLQSHSGANVLTF,TGTGCCAGCAGGCTACAGTCCCACTCTGGGGCCAACGTCCTGACTTTC
TRBJ1-2,TRBV30,NA,NA,CAWSVLRGMYGYTF,TGTGCCTGGAGTGTACTGAGGGGCATGTACGGCTACACCTTC
TRBJ1-2,TRBV30,TRBD1,NA,CAWSRNRGGYGYTF,TGTGCCTGGAGTCGAAACAGGGGGGGCTATGGCTACACCTTC
TRBJ1-1,TRBV29-1,NA,many,CSVETSGHMNTEAFF,TGCAGCGTTGAAACCTCAGGGCACATGAACACTGAAGCTTTCTTT
TRBJ2-2,TRBV11-2,TRBD1,many,CASSLLQGDTGELFF,TGTGCCAGCAGCTTATTACAGGGGGACACCGGGGAGCTGTTTTTT
TRBJ1-2,TRBV7-2,NA,many,CASSLVWWQGWDYGYTF,TGTGCCAGCAGCTTAGTTTGGTGGCAGGGCTGGGACTATGGCTACACCTTC
TRBJ1-5,TRBV6-1,NA,few,CASSWGANQPQHF,TGTGCCAGCAGCTGGGGGGCGAATCAGCCCCAGCATTTT
TRBJ2-3,TRBV28,TRBD1,NA,CASTTQGTGVDTQYF,TGTGCCAGCACCACCCAAGGGACAGGGGTAGATACGCAGTATTTT
TRBJ2-2,TRBV2,TRBD1,NA,CASKDRGPSGELFF,TGTGCCAGCAAGGACAGGGGGCCTAGCGGGGAGCTGTTTTTT
TRBJ2-1,TRBV9,NA,NA,CASSVVGQGYEQFF,TGTGCCAGCAGCGTAGTTGGGCAGGGGTATGAGCAGTTCTTC
TRBJ2-2,TRBV7-2,TRBD2,NA,CASSGGQDGGELFF,TGTGCCAGCTCGGGGGGGCAAGATGGCGGGGAGCTGTTTTTT
TRBJ2-1,TRBV7-2,NA,NA,CASTPFGHGIPYEQFF,TGTGCCAGCACCCCTTTTGGGCATGGGATCCCCTACGAGCAGTTCTTC
TRBJ1-1,TRBV12-3/TRBV12-4,NA,many,CASSFRDPTNTEAFF,TGTGCCAGCAGTTTCAGGGACCCAACAAACACTGAAGCTTTCTTT
TRBJ2-1,TRBV18,NA,NA,CASARDISDGEQFF,TGTGCCAGCGCTAGAGATATTAGCGACGGTGAGCAGTTCTTC
TRBJ2-2,TRBV29-1,TRBD2,NA,CSVGEGSDTGELFF,TGCAGCGTTGGGGAGGGGTCGGACACCGGGGAGCTGTTTTTT
TRBJ1-6,TRBV12-3/TRBV12-4,NA,many,CASSRASYNSPLHF,TGTGCCAGCAGTCGCGCTTCCTATAATTCACCCCTCCACTTT
TRBJ1-6,TRBV5-1,TRBD1,NA,CASSLAGTGGGGNNSPLHF,TGCGCCAGCAGCTTGGCCGGAACAGGGGGCGGAGGGAATAATTCACCCCTCCACTTT
TRBJ2-1,TRBV29-1,NA,NA,CSVDSQGDEQFF,TGCAGCGTTGATTCCCAAGGCGATGAGCAGTTCTTC
TRBJ1-2,TRBV20-1,TRBD1,many,CSAQGAGEFTRGDYGYTF,TGCAGTGCTCAGGGGGCAGGTGAATTCACTCGCGGGGACTATGGCTACACCTTC
TRBJ2-7,TRBV9,TRBD1,many,CASSVDGTGDREQYF,TGTGCCAGCAGCGTAGATGGGACAGGGGATCGAGAGCAGTACTTC
TRBJ1-2,TRBV12-3/TRBV12-4,TRBD1,many,CASRLPGQGNGYTF,TGTGCCAGCAGACTTCCGGGACAGGGCAATGGCTACACCTTC
TRBJ2-7,TRBV14,NA,few,CASSQATGYQYF,TGTGCCAGCAGCCAAGCCACAGGGTACCAGTACTTC
TRBJ1-5,TRBV2,NA,many,CASSPTRGVPQHF,TGTGCCAGCAGTCCAACCCGAGGCGTTCCCCAGCATTTT
TRBJ2-1,TRBV28,NA,NA,CASSLRQMRDDEQFF,TGTGCCAGCAGTTTGAGGCAGATGAGGGATGATGAGCAGTTCTTC
TRBJ1-2,TRBV10-3,NA,many,CAISDGQLGGYTF,TGTGCCATCAGTGATGGACAGTTAGGGGGCTACACCTTC
TRBJ1-2,TRBV11-2,NA,many,CASSLAGSGYTF,TGTGCCAGCAGCTTAGCGGGGAGTGGCTACACCTTC